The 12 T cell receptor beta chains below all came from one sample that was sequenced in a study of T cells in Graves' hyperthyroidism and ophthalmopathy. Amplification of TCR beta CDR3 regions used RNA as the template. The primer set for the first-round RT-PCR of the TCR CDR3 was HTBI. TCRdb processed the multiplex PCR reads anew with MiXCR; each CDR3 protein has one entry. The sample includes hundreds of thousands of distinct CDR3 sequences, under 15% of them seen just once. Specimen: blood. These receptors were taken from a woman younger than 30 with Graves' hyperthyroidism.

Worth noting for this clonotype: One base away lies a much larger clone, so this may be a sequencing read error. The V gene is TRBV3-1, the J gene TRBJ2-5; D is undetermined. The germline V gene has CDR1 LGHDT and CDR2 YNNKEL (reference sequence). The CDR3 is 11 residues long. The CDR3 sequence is CTSSRDETQYF. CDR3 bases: TGTACCAGCAGCCGAGACGAGACCCAGTACTTC.

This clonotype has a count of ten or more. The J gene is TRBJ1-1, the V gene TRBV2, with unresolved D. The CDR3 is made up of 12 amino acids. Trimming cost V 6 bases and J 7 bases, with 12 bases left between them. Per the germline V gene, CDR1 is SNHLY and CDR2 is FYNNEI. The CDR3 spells CASSDITDEAFF. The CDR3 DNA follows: TGTGCCAGCAGCGATATTACCGATGAAGCTTTCTTT.

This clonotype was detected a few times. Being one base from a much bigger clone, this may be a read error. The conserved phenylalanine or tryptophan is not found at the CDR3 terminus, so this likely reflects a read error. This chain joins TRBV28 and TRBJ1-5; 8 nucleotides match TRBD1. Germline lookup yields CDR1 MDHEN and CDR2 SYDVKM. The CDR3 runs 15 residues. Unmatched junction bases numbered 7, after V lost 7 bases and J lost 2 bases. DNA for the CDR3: TGTGCCAGCATTTCCGGGACAGGAGGCAATCAGCCCCAGCATCTT. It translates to CASISGTGGNQPQHL.

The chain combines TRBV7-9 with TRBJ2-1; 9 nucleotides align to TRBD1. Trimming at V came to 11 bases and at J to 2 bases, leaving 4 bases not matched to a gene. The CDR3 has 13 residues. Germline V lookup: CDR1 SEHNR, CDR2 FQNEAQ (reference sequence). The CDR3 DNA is TGTGCCGGAGGACAGGGGACCTACAATGAGCAGTTCTTC. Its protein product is CAGGQGTYNEQFF. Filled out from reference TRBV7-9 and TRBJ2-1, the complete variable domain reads DTGVSQNPRHKITKRGQNVTFRCDPISEHNRLYWYRQTLGQGPEFLTYFQNEAQLEKSRLLSDRFSAERPKGSFSTLEIQRTEQGDSAMYLCAGGQGTYNEQFFGPGTRLTVL.

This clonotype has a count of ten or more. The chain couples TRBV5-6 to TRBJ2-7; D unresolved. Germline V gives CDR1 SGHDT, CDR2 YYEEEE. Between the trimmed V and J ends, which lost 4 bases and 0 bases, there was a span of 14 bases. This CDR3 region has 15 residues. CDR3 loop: CASSLNGGDSYEQYF. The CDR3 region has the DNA TGTGCCAGCAGCCTAAACGGCGGAGACTCCTACGAGCAGTACTTC.

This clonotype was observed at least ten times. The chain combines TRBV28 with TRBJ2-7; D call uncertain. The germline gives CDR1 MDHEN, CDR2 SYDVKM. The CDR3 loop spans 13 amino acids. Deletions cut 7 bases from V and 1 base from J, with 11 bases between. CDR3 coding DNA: TGTGCCAGCAAAGTTGGCTATTCCTACGAGCAGTACTTC. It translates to CASKVGYSYEQYF.

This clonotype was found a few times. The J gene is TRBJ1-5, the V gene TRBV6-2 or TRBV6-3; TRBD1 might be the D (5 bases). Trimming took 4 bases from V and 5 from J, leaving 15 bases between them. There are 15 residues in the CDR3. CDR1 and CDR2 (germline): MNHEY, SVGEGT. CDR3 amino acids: CASSSGPHGYQPQHF. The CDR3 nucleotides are TGTGCCAGCAGTTCAGGGCCCCACGGGTATCAGCCCCAGCATTTT.

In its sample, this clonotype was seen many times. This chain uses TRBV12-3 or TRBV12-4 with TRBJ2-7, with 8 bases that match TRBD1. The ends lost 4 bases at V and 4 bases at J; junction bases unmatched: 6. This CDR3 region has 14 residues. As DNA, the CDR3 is TGTGCCAGCAGTTGGTGGGACAGGAGTTACGAGCAGTACTTC. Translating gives CASSWWDRSYEQYF.

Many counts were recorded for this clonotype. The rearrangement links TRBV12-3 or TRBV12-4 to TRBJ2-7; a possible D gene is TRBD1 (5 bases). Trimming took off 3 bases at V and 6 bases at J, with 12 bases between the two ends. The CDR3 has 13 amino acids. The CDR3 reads CASSFGPGAEQYF. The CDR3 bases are TGTGCCAGCAGTTTTGGCCCTGGGGCCGAGCAGTACTTC.

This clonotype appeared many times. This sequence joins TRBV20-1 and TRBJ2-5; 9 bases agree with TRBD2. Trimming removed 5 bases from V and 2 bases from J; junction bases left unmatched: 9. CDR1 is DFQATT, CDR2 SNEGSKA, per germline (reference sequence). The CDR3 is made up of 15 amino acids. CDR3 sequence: CSARPTSGLQETQYF. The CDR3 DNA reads TGCAGTGCTCGCCCGACTAGCGGACTTCAAGAGACCCAGTACTTC.

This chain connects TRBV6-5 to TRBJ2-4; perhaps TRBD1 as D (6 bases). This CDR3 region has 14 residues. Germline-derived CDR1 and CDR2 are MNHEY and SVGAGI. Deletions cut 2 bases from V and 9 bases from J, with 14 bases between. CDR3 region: CASSYRQGSSIQYF. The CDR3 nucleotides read TGTGCCAGCAGTTACCGGCAGGGGTCTTCCATTCAGTACTTC.

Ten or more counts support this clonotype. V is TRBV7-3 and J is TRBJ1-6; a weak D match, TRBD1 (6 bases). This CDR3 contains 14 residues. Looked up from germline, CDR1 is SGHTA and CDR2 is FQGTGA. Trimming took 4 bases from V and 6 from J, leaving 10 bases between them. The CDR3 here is CASSSGQPNSPLHF. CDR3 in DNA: TGTGCCAGCAGCTCCGGACAGCCTAATTCACCCCTCCACTTT. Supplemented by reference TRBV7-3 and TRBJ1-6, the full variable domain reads GAGVSQTPSNKVTEKGKYVELRCDPISGHTALYWYRQSLGQGPEFLIYFQGTGAADDSGLPNDRFFAVRPEGSVSTLKIQRTERGDSAVYLCASSSGQPNSPLHFGNGTRLTVT.